A single sample is the source of the 16 T cell receptor beta chains below, sequenced in a study of long-term antiretroviral therapy in people with HIV. It was version v3.0 of the immunoSEQ assay that was run at survey level. Sequencing used immunoSEQ multiplex PCR; TCRdb keeps in-frame clones, though not all of them. The data hold about 20,000 clones, with about nine tenths observed a single time. Sequencing was performed on unsorted PBMCs, taken 4.4 years before starting antiretroviral therapy. The source of these receptors is a woman between 25 and 40 years old with HIV.

The chain has TRBV7-2 and TRBJ2-2; unclear D gene. With 6 bases removed from V and 1 base from J, the gap between germline ends came to 9 bases. CDR1 and CDR2 from the germline V gene are SGHTA and FQGNSA. This CDR3 contains 14 residues. In DNA, the CDR3 is TGTGCCAGCAGTTACTTATTGAACACCGGGGAGCTGTTTTTT. Amino acid sequence: CASSYLLNTGELFF.

The V and J genes are TRBV19 and TRBJ1-2, with a weak D call TRBD1 (5 bases). This CDR3 comprises 13 residues. The V gene's germline CDR1 is LNHDA and CDR2 SQIVND (reference sequence). The ends were cut back, 6 bases at V and 2 bases at J, with 10 bases in the middle. The CDR3 protein is CASRFRDNYGYTF. The CDR3 DNA is TGTGCCAGTAGGTTCCGGGACAACTATGGCTACACCTTC.

The chain recombines TRBV19 with TRBJ1-4, with D tentatively TRBD1 (6 bases). The CDR3 has 13 residues. V was cut by 5 bases and J by 8 bases, with 12 bases left in between. In germline, CDR1 is LNHDA, CDR2 SQIVND (reference sequence). Here the CDR3 reads CASSGAGAEKLFF. In nucleotides, the CDR3 is TGTGCCAGTAGTGGGGCAGGGGCGGAAAAACTGTTTTTT.

The rearrangement joins TRBV7-9 to TRBJ2-5; 7 bases agree with TRBD1. The CDR3 is 17 residues long. V gave up 5 bases and J gave up 5 bases; unmatched junction bases: 17. In germline, CDR1 is SEHNR, CDR2 FQNEAQ (reference sequence). Written as DNA, the CDR3 is TGTGCCAGCAGCCCACAACCCGGGACAGCTTCTTACGAGACCCAGTACTTC. Encoded protein: CASSPQPGTASYETQYF.

The chain has TRBV19 and TRBJ2-2, with no clear D. Germline lookup yields CDR1 LNHDA and CDR2 SQIVND (reference sequence). The CDR3 contains 13 residues. V lost 6 bases and J 4 bases, leaving 9 bases between the germline ends. In DNA form, the CDR3 reads TGTGCCAGTAGCCCCCTTTTCACCGGGGAGCTGTTTTTT. This encodes CASSPLFTGELFF.

J is TRBJ1-1 and V is TRBV7-2; 9 nucleotides align to TRBD1. CDR3 size: 16 residues. V lost 2 bases, J lost 4 bases, and 8 bases stayed unmatched. Germline V gene data show CDR1 as SGHTA and CDR2 as FQGNSA. CDR3 coding DNA: TGTGCCAGCAGCTTACAACTACAGGGGGCTGGCACTGAAGCTTTCTTT. Translation gives CASSLQLQGAGTEAFF.

The gene calls are TRBV6-6 and TRBJ1-1, with D uncertain. Trimming took off 6 bases at V and 10 bases at J, with 15 bases between the two ends. CDR1 and CDR2 from the germline V gene are MNHNY and SVGAGI (reference sequence). This CDR3 contains 12 residues. In DNA form, the CDR3 reads TGTGCCAGCAGCTCTTACGCGGAGGGAGCTTTCTTT. It specifies CASSSYAEGAFF.

This chain joins TRBV2 and TRBJ1-2; D is unresolved. Germline CDR1 and CDR2: SNHLY and FYNNEI. The CDR3 length is 14 residues. V shed 4 bases and J shed 9 bases, with 18 bases lying between them. The CDR3 coding sequence is TGTGCCAGCAGTGGAGCGGACCCGGGTTTAAGCTACACCTTC. This codes for CASSGADPGLSYTF.

The CDR3, as DNA: TGCACCAGCAGCCACCGCGGGTCCCTCAACGAGCAGTACTTC. It encodes CTSSHRGSLNEQYF. V is TRBV1 and J is TRBJ2-7; TRBD2, the table's D call, lacks a check against the DNA. TRBV1 counts as a pseudogene. The CDR3 is made up of 14 amino acids.

CDR3 DNA: TGTGCCAGCAGGGGGGTAGGTCAGCCCCAGCATTTT. Protein sequence: CASRGVGQPQHF. V gene TRBV6-1 combines with J gene TRBJ1-5; TRBD1 might be the D (5 bases). Germline V lookup: CDR1 MNHNS, CDR2 SASEGT. This CDR3 contains 12 residues. Trimming took 6 bases from V and 6 from J, leaving 9 bases between them.

V is TRBV19 and J is TRBJ2-1; D is undetermined. Trimming stripped 5 bases from V and 5 bases from J, with 16 bases between. The CDR3 runs 15 residues. The germline CDR1 and CDR2 sequences are LNHDA and SQIVND (reference sequence). The CDR3 reads CASSAEPGRNNEQFF. In DNA, the CDR3 is TGTGCCAGTAGTGCCGAACCGGGCCGGAACAATGAGCAGTTCTTC.

This clone was counted between two and nine times. V and J are TRBV5-1 and TRBJ1-1; D unresolved. This CDR3 is built from 12 residues. CDR1 is SGHRS, CDR2 YFSETQ, per germline. Deletions cut 5 bases from V and 1 base from J, with 6 bases between. The DNA for the CDR3 is TGCGCCAGCAGGTCAGAGAACACTGAAGCTTTCTTT. Its protein is CASRSENTEAFF.

This clone was counted a single time. CDR3 DNA: TGTGCCAGCAGTTACGCTAGACAGGGTTGGTCCACTGAAGCTTTCTTT. Translated: CASSYARQGWSTEAFF. This chain links TRBV6-5 with TRBJ1-1, with 7 nucleotides matching TRBD1. The V gene's germline CDR1 is MNHEY and CDR2 SVGAGI. The CDR3 is made up of 16 amino acids. Trimming at V came to 2 bases and at J to 4 bases, leaving 10 bases not matched to a gene.

V gene TRBV28 combines with J gene TRBJ1-5, with unresolved D. This CDR3 is built from 12 residues. CDR1 MDHEN and CDR2 SYDVKM come from the germline V gene. V gave up 6 bases and J gave up 2 bases, with 5 bases separating them. The CDR3 region has the DNA TGTGCCAGCAGGGGTGGCAATCAGCCCCAGCATTTT. Its protein is CASRGGNQPQHF.

CDR3 DNA: TGTGCCAGCAGCACAGACGGTACCTATGGCTACACCTTC. It codes for CASSTDGTYGYTF. This chain uses TRBV7-3 with TRBJ1-2; D uncertain. Trimming stripped 5 bases from V and 4 bases from J, with 11 bases between. CDR1 is SGHTA and CDR2 is FQGTGA in the germline V gene. This CDR3 contains 13 residues.

The genes are TRBV11-3 and TRBJ2-7; D is ambiguous. V was cut by 2 bases and J by 5 bases, with 10 bases left in between. Germline V gene lookup returns CDR1 SGHNT and CDR2 YENEEA. This CDR3 region has 13 residues. The CDR3 loop reads CASSLTRWDEQYF. In DNA form, the CDR3 reads TGTGCCAGCAGCTTAACGCGGTGGGACGAGCAGTACTTC.